This TCR beta chain is drawn from a study of T cell responses to AZD1222 COVID-19 vaccine. Concerning this clone: Its antigen is unknown.

TCRdb's table, derived via immunoSEQ multiplex PCR, lists solely in-frame clones and lacks some. Among around 110,000 clones, 85% to 95% were seen once, and the ten largest hold around 1.6%. Study observations and caveats: Compared with day 0, the breadth and depth of the Spike-specific TCR repertoire rose significantly after two doses of AZD1222. After the peak T cell response, and only then, were repertoires sampled. Spike as a whole was targeted by vaccine-associated CD4 TCRs, dominant at 160-218 and 743-854.

This CDR3 comprises 13 residues. Trimming removed 5 bases at V and 5 bases at J, with 12 bases between. Germline CDR1 reads LNHDA; CDR2 reads SQIVND (reference sequence). The TCR was taken from an adult who received the AZD1222 COVID-19 vaccine. This sequence joins TRBV19 and TRBJ2-5, with D hard to call. The specimen was peripheral blood, collected 28 days after the second AZD1222 dose. CDR3 protein: CASSLRGMETQYF. The CDR3 DNA sequence: TGTGCCAGTAGTCTCAGAGGCATGGAGACCCAGTACTTC.